A single sample gave rise to the 23 T cell receptor beta chains below, sequenced in a study of post-analysis software for immune sequencing data. No antigen is known for these receptors. Tagging with unique molecular identifiers was a feature of the TCR beta cDNA libraries. Via MiXCR, TCRdb re-called the PCR reads, giving one row per CDR3 protein. The sample holds around 440,000 distinct CDR3 sequences, nearly 45% seen once. The study's findings and limits: Five or six TRBV segments, TRBV5-6, TRBV5-1 and TRBV20-1 among them, were found more frequent in patients than controls.

Sequencing was performed on blood. These receptors were taken from a girl aged 10-17 years with multiple sclerosis.

This clonotype was found many times. The chain combines TRBV11-2 with TRBJ2-1; no firm D call. The CDR3 contains 11 residues. V was clipped by 5 bases and J by 4 bases, with 3 bases between them. In germline, CDR1 is SGHAT, CDR2 FQNNGV. In DNA, the CDR3 is TGTGCCAGCAGCACATACAATGAGCAGTTCTTC. This encodes CASSTYNEQFF.

This chain links TRBV7-2 with TRBJ1-4, with a tentative D call TRBD1 (5 bases). The V gene lost 4 bases and the J gene lost 3 bases, with 9 bases spanning the gap. The CDR3 has 14 residues. CDR1 is SGHTA, CDR2 FQGNSA, per germline. In DNA, the CDR3 is TGTGCCAGCAGCTCGGGACGGGCTAATGAAAAACTGTTTTTT. Encoded protein: CASSSGRANEKLFF.

The chain uses TRBV29-1 and TRBJ1-1; D is perhaps TRBD1 (6 bases). CDR1 and CDR2 from the germline V gene are SQVTM and ANQGSEA. CDR3 length: 12 amino acids. Trimming stripped 3 bases from V and 4 bases from J, with 9 bases between. The CDR3: CSVEDRLTEAFF. The CDR3 DNA reads TGCAGCGTTGAGGACAGACTCACTGAAGCTTTCTTT. The entire variable domain, with the rest obtained from reference TRBV29-1 and TRBJ1-1, is as follows: SAVISQKPSRDICQRGTSLTIQCQVDSQVTMMFWYRQQPGQSLTLIATANQGSEATYESGFVIDKFPISRPNLTFSTLTVSNMSPEDSSIYLCSVEDRLTEAFFGQGTRLTVV.

The chain employs TRBV20-1 and TRBJ2-1; 10 nucleotides agree with TRBD2. The V and J ends lost 2 bases and 7 bases, in that order; junction bases with no gene match: 8. Germline loops: CDR1 DFQATT, CDR2 SNEGSKA (reference sequence). The CDR3 length is 15 residues. The chain's CDR3 is CSARWTSGFRNEQFF. CDR3 nucleotide sequence: TGCAGTGCTAGATGGACTAGCGGATTTCGGAATGAGCAGTTCTTC.

J is TRBJ2-1 and V is TRBV9; a possible D gene is TRBD2 (5 bases). V lost 0 bases and J 7 bases, leaving 17 bases between the germline ends. The CDR3 totals 16 residues. CDR1 SGDLS and CDR2 YYNGEE come from the germline V gene. The CDR3 protein is CASSVVDRVRENEQFF. Written as DNA, the CDR3 is TGTGCCAGCAGCGTAGTGGATAGGGTTAGGGAGAATGAGCAGTTCTTC. The full variable domain, its missing parts supplied by reference TRBV9 and TRBJ2-1, is DSGVTQTPKHLITATGQRVTLRCSPRSGDLSVYWYQQSLDQGLQFLIQYYNGEERAKGNILERFSAQQFPDLHSELNLSSLELGDSALYFCASSVVDRVRENEQFFGPGTRLTVL.

V usage is TRBV21-1 and J usage is TRBJ1-5. TRBV21-1 is a pseudogene. This CDR3 has 13 residues. The CDR3 spells CASGQLSNQPQHF. In DNA form, the CDR3 reads TGTGCCAGCGGGCAGCTTAGCAATCAGCCCCAGCATTTT.

The chain couples TRBV20-1 to TRBJ2-7; possible D gene TRBD2, 6 bases. The J call may be faulty, since TRBJ2-4 better matches the DNA end. There are 13 residues in the CDR3. Germline assignment: CDR1 DFQATT and CDR2 SNEGSKA (reference sequence). The CDR3 sequence is CSALVGGVNIQYF. The DNA of the CDR3 is TGCAGTGCTTTAGTTGGCGGGGTAAACATTCAGTACTTC.

The chain carries TRBV5-1 and TRBJ2-1; D unresolved. This CDR3 is built from 16 residues. The germline V gene has CDR1 SGHRS and CDR2 YFSETQ. V lost 3 bases and J lost 7, with 20 bases in between. The CDR3 loop reads CASSSLKSSTQNEQFF. The CDR3 DNA reads TGCGCCAGCAGCTCACTCAAGAGCAGCACTCAAAATGAGCAGTTCTTC. The full variable domain, its missing parts supplied by reference TRBV5-1 and TRBJ2-1, is KAGVTQTPRYLIKTRGQQVTLSCSPISGHRSVSWYQQTPGQGLQFLFEYFSETQRNKGNFPGRFSGRQFSNSRSEMNVSTLELGDSALYLCASSSLKSSTQNEQFFGPGTRLTVL.

This chain uses TRBV28 with TRBJ2-1, with D possibly TRBD2 on 6 matching bases. Trimming cost V 4 bases and J 7 bases, with 11 bases left between them. The CDR3 is made up of 13 amino acids. CDR1 MDHEN and CDR2 SYDVKM come from the germline V gene. CDR3 bases: TGTGCCAGCAGTTCCGGACGGGGGAATGAGCAGTTCTTC. Translation: CASSSGRGNEQFF.

This clonotype has only a few counts. The chain has TRBV12-3 or TRBV12-4 and TRBJ2-6, with TRBD1 matching 10 bases. The CDR3 is 17 amino acids. The V segment lost 5 bases and the J segment 0 bases; nucleotides outside the gene matches: 4. The CDR3 DNA follows: TGTGCCAGCAGTCGGGGACAGGGGATCTCTGGGGCCAACGTCCTGACTTTC. Translation gives CASSRGQGISGANVLTF.

Concerning this clonotype: A much larger clone differs from this one at a single base, so this may be a read error. The chain combines TRBV6-2 or TRBV6-3 with TRBJ2-1; no reliable D call. Germline CDR1 and CDR2: MNHEY and SVGEGT. This CDR3 has 11 amino acids. CDR3 residues: CVSSPYNEQFF. The DNA for the CDR3 is TGTGTCAGCAGCCCCTACAATGAGCAGTTCTTC.

This chain uses TRBV2 with TRBJ2-1; 11 positions agree with TRBD2. Unmatched junction bases numbered 7, after V lost 7 bases and J lost 8 bases. The CDR3 runs to 14 residues. Germline V gives CDR1 SNHLY, CDR2 FYNNEI. This CDR3 reads CASILAGVRDEQFF. The CDR3 nucleotides read TGTGCCAGCATACTAGCGGGAGTGAGGGATGAGCAGTTCTTC.

This clonotype showed up just a few times. The rearrangement links TRBV4-3 to TRBJ1-2; D remains ambiguous. CDR3 size: 15 residues. In germline, CDR1 is LGHNA, CDR2 YSLEER. Trimming removed 3 bases from V and 0 bases from J, with 11 bases in between. The CDR3 spells CASSQAPAANYGYTF. DNA of the CDR3: TGCGCCAGCAGCCAGGCGCCGGCGGCTAACTATGGCTACACCTTC.

This chain joins TRBV20-1 and TRBJ2-7; D not certain. The CDR3 totals 13 residues. V was cut by 1 base and J by 7 bases, with 14 bases left in between. CDR1 and CDR2 (germline): DFQATT, SNEGSKA (reference sequence). This chain's CDR3 is CSARVGSLNEQYF. The CDR3 nucleotides read TGCAGTGCTAGAGTTGGTAGCCTGAATGAGCAGTACTTC.

This clonotype was observed once. CDR3 residues: CASSGGPSGSSGETQYF. The DNA for the CDR3 is TGTGCCAGCAGCGGGGGGCCTAGCGGGAGCTCCGGAGAGACCCAGTACTTC. The chain has TRBV3-1 and TRBJ2-7; 10 nucleotides agree with TRBD2. The J call may not be correct, given that the DNA end is closer to TRBJ2-5. This CDR3 has 17 amino acids. CDR1 and CDR2 (germline): LGHDT, YNNKEL (reference sequence).

V is TRBV5-1 and J is TRBJ2-7; 7 bases fit TRBD2. V trimming: 4 bases; J trimming: 2 bases; junction bases outside the gene matches: 6. The CDR3 totals 14 residues. Looked up from germline, CDR1 is SGHRS and CDR2 is YFSETQ. The CDR3 nucleotides read TGCGCCAGCAGCGTAAGCGGGATACCCTACGAGCAGTACTTC. This encodes CASSVSGIPYEQYF.

This clonotype was counted a few times. The chain joins TRBV5-1 to TRBJ1-2; D is undetermined. Germline CDR1 is SGHRS and CDR2 is YFSETQ. V was shortened by 0 bases and J by 4 bases, with 13 bases between the two germline ends. CDR3 length: 15 residues. In DNA form, the CDR3 reads TGCGCCAGCAGCTTGGACACCTTATTTTCCTATGGCTACACCTTC. This encodes CASSLDTLFSYGYTF.

The chain uses TRBV7-2 and TRBJ2-3; a weak D match, TRBD2 (5 bases). V was cut by 0 bases and J by 14 bases, with 12 bases left in between. The CDR3 consists of 12 residues. The germline gives CDR1 SGHTA, CDR2 FQGNSA. Written as DNA, the CDR3 is TGTGCCAGCAGCTTAGCGCTTCTAGCCCCGTATTTT. This sequence encodes CASSLALLAPYF.

To note about this clonotype: The junction departs from the called germline gene at one end, perhaps through a read error. The V gene is TRBV12-3 or TRBV12-4, the J gene TRBJ1-5; a possible D gene is TRBD1 (5 bases). The CDR3 runs to 14 residues. CDR3 loop: CAGSQSQGLQPQHF. CDR3 in DNA: TGTGCCGGCAGCCAAAGTCAGGGACTTCAGCCCCAGCATTTT.

This clonotype has only a few counts. The chain joins TRBV7-2 to TRBJ1-1, with a weak D call TRBD1 (6 bases). The germline V gene encodes CDR1 SGHTA and CDR2 FQGNSA. V was shortened by 6 bases and J by 0 bases, with 11 bases between the two germline ends. There are 14 residues in the CDR3. The DNA for the CDR3 is TGTGCCAGCAGTAGTCAGGGGATGAACACTGAAGCTTTCTTT. This sequence encodes CASSSQGMNTEAFF.

This clonotype was detected a few times. V and J are TRBV28 and TRBJ2-5; the match to TRBD2 covers 8 bases. This CDR3 region has 15 residues. The trim removed 6 bases at V and 11 bases at J, leaving 17 bases unmatched. Looked up from germline, CDR1 is MDHEN and CDR2 is SYDVKM. CDR3 nucleotide sequence: TGTGCCAGCAGCCCCTCCGGGAGCGGGAGTGGAGAGCAGTACTTC. Translated: CASSPSGSGSGEQYF.

This clonotype was seen ten or more times. V is TRBV10-3 and J is TRBJ1-1, with 9 nucleotides matching TRBD1. V lost 5 bases to trimming and J lost 1 base; unmatched junction nucleotides: 8. Germline V gives CDR1 ENHRY, CDR2 SYGVKD. The CDR3 is 16 amino acids. DNA for the CDR3: TGTGCCATCAGTCGGGGGACAGGGACCGCGAACACTGAAGCTTTCTTT. Translated, it gives CAISRGTGTANTEAFF.

This clonotype was observed a few times. An end of the junction does not agree with germline; a read error may underlie this. CDR3 sequence: CAGSPSGRSDTQYF. The CDR3 DNA reads TGTGCCGGCAGCCCTAGCGGGAGATCAGATACGCAGTATTTT. The chain joins TRBV7-3 to TRBJ2-3; the match to TRBD2 covers 10 bases. The CDR3 has 14 amino acids. Germline loops: CDR1 SGHTA, CDR2 FQGTGA.